This T cell receptor beta chain was profiled in a study of response to subunit inactivated influenza vaccine. The study's findings and limits: Few new T cells, the authors suggested, are recruited by each seasonal influenza vaccination.

As regards this clonotype: Its antigen is not known.

TCRdb redid the calling of the RT-PCR reads with MiXCR, one entry per CDR3 protein. The table records around 250,000 distinct CDR3 sequences, 10% to 15% of them present only once. The CDR3 sequence is 12 residues long. Trimming removed 6 bases from V and 5 bases from J, with 11 bases in between. Germline values: CDR1 MDHEN, CDR2 SYDVKM. This TCR came from a man in his fifties who received an inactivated influenza vaccine. This specimen was non-naive T cells sorted from PBMCs, taken approximately 15 days before vaccination. The chain employs TRBV28 and TRBJ2-7; D is possibly TRBD2 (6 bases). The CDR3 reads CASRIRRDEQYF. The CDR3 DNA sequence: TGTGCCAGCAGAATACGGAGGGACGAGCAGTACTTC.